This T cell receptor beta chain originates from a study of shared clonotypes between healthy human individuals. Study findings and constraints: Rarefaction revealed incomplete sorted-subset sequencing despite large depth. Unshared clonotypes carried lower generation probabilities than those common to all four donors.

Positive CCR7 selection of CD45RO-negative cells yielded the naive CD8 cells, and terminally differentiated effector memory CD45RA+ cells were excluded. In this sample, this clone turned up a few times. No antigen is known for it. On sorted subsets, replicate PCRs used 200 to 250 ng DNA, or some 27,000 T cell genomes. Profiled with immunoSEQ multiplex PCR; TCRdb holds only in-frame clones, not every one. The table includes hundreds of thousands of clones, over 90% detected once. The sequenced sample consisted of naive CD8+ T cells sorted from blood. This TCR was recovered from a man aged 30-40 years in good health.

For the CDR3, the DNA is TGTGCCACCAGCAGAATCAGGGACAGGGAGCAGTACTTC. This translates into CATSRIRDREQYF. This chain connects TRBV15 to TRBJ2-7, with 8 bases identical to TRBD1. This CDR3 region has 13 residues. The germline V gene encodes CDR1 LNHNV and CDR2 YYDKDF (reference sequence). Trimming at V came to 2 bases and at J to 7 bases, leaving 4 bases not matched to a gene.